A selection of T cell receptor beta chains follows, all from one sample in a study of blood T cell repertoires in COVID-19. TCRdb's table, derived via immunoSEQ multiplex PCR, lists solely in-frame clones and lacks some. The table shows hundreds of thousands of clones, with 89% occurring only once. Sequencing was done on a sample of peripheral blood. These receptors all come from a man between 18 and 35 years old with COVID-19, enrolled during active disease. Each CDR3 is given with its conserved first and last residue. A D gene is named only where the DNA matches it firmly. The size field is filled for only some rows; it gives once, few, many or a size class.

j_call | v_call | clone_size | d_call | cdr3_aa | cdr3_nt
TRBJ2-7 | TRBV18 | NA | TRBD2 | CASSPGLAGVTYEQYF | TGTGCCAGCTCACCGGGACTAGCGGGAGTTACCTACGAGCAGTACTTC
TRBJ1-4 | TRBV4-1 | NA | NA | CASSQDSARDLFF | TGCGCCAGCAGCCAAGACTCTGCGCGGGACCTGTTTTTT
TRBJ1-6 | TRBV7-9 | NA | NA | CASSLGTGSPLHF | TGTGCCAGCAGCTTAGGGACTGGCTCACCCCTCCACTTT
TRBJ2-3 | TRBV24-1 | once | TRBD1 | CATSRGTGEDTQYF | TGTGCCACCTCCCGTGGGACAGGGGAGGATACGCAGTATTTT
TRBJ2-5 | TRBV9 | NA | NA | CASSVSGGQTETQYF | TGTGCCAGCAGCGTATCGGGGGGCCAAACGGAGACCCAGTACTTC
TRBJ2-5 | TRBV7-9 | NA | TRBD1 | CASSRRDRETQYF | TGTGCCAGCAGCCGCCGGGACAGAGAGACCCAGTACTTC
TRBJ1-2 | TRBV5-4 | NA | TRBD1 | CASSLEGTGAGGYTF | TGTGCCAGCAGCTTGGAAGGGACAGGGGCGGGCGGCTACACCTTC
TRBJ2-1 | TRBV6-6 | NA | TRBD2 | CASSYAQDSGVHEQFF | TGTGCCAGCAGTTACGCCCAGGATAGCGGGGTCCATGAGCAGTTCTTC
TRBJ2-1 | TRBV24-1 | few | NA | CATGPGAGPVDEQFF | TGTGCCACCGGCCCAGGGGCGGGTCCGGTGGATGAGCAGTTCTTC
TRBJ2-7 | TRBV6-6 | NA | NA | CAVQSRSGSYEQYF | TGTGCCGTCCAAAGCAGGTCAGGGTCCTACGAGCAGTACTTC
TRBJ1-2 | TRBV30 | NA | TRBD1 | CAWGTGGSVYGYTF | TGTGCCTGGGGAACAGGGGGCTCCGTCTATGGCTACACCTTC
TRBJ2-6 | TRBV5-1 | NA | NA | CASSLGGAGANVLTF | TGCGCCAGCAGCTTGGGTGGGGCCGGGGCCAACGTCCTGACTTTC
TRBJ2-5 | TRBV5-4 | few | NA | CASSSNPRTETQYF | TGTGCCAGCAGCTCCAATCCTAGAACAGAGACCCAGTACTTC
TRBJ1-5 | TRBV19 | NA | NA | CASSTGQFNQPQHF | TGTGCCAGTAGTACCGGACAGTTCAATCAGCCCCAGCATTTT
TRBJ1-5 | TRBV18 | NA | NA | CASSPGGNSNQPQHF | TGTGCCAGCTCACCAGGGGGGAATAGCAATCAGCCCCAGCATTTT
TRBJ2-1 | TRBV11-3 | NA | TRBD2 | CASSISGGVYNEQFF | TGTGCCAGCAGCATTAGCGGGGGGGTATACAATGAGCAGTTCTTC
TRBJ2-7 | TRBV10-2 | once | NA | CASSPTTPSYEQYF | TGCGCCAGCAGTCCGACTACACCTTCCTACGAGCAGTACTTC
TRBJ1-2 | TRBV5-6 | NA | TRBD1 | CASSLEHLGTASNYGYTF | TGTGCCAGCAGCTTGGAACACCTTGGGACAGCATCTAACTATGGCTACACCTTC
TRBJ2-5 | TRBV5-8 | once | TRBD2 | CASSLGRRGAQETQYF | TGTGCCAGCAGCTTGGGGAGGCGGGGGGCCCAAGAGACCCAGTACTTC
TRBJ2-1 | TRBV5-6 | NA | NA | CASSLVSSYNEQFF | TGTGCCAGCAGTCTCGTGAGCTCCTACAATGAGCAGTTCTTC
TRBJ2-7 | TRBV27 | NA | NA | CASSPRAPSYEQYF | TGTGCCAGCAGCCCCCGCGCTCCCTCCTACGAGCAGTACTTC
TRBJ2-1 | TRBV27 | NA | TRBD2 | CAGRGLAYNEQFF | TGTGCCGGGAGGGGCCTCGCCTACAATGAGCAGTTCTTC
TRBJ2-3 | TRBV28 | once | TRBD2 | CASSSAQTSVVTDTQYF | TGTGCCAGCAGTTCTGCCCAGACTAGCGTGGTGACAGATACGCAGTATTTT
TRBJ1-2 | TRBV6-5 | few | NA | CASGTHYGYTF | TGTGCCAGCGGGACACACTATGGCTACACCTTC
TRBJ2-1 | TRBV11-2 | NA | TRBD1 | CASSHQDRVVEQFF | TGTGCCAGCAGCCACCAGGACAGGGTGGTTGAGCAGTTCTTC
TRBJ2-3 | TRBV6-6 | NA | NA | CASSSTSTDTQYF | TGTGCCAGCAGTTCTACTAGCACAGATACGCAGTATTTT
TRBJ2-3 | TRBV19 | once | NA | CASSHLERSTDTQYF | TGTGCCAGTAGTCACCTGGAGCGGAGCACAGATACGCAGTATTTT
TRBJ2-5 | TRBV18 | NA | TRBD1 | CASSPGQGARETQYF | TGTGCCAGCTCACCGGGACAGGGGGCGCGGGAGACCCAGTACTTC
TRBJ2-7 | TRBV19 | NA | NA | CASSIGRGAYEQYF | TGTGCCAGTAGTATAGGCAGGGGGGCCTACGAGCAGTACTTC